These T cell receptor beta chains were read from a single sample in a study of T-cell memory formation after mild COVID-19. TCRdb used MiXCR to reprocess the 5' RACE reads, holding one entry per CDR3 protein. Here the sample spans 250,000 or so distinct CDR3 sequences, 15% to 20% being singletons. Sequenced: PBMCs or a T cell subset sorted from them (not recorded which). The receptors shown here come from a young man who had mild COVID-19 (a few samples of this study predate the infection). Cell type and time point are not known. Each CDR3 is given with its conserved first and last residue. The order of the fields is V gene, CDR3 protein.

V: TRBV4-3
CDR3: CASSQGEGFSTDTQYF

V: TRBV29-1
CDR3: CSLAPHGQPQHF

V: TRBV5-1
CDR3: CASSLLPSGLVDTQYF

V: TRBV13
CDR3: CASSLGGRGPSNTEAFF

V: TRBV12-3/TRBV12-4
CDR3: CASSLESPMRTEAFF

V: TRBV20-1
CDR3: CSARAGGVTQYF

V: TRBV6-6
CDR3: CASSLQRSVRGYSYNEQFF

V: TRBV12-3/TRBV12-4
CDR3: CASSRWTGSGYTF

V: TRBV5-1
CDR3: CASSSLTGSSYNEQFF

V: TRBV11-2
CDR3: CASSPGSVGGEQYF

V: TRBV6-1
CDR3: CASTLKGGNYGYTF

V: TRBV12-3/TRBV12-4
CDR3: CASTQDTGELFF